The entry below describes one T cell receptor beta chain. The antigen is unknown. The same CDR3 also results from other DNA sequences found in this sample. These data originate in a study of cytomegalovirus exposure and HLA in healthy donors. General study points: Immune exposure data for these donors was limited to CMV serostatus. More clonal expansion characterized HLA-associated TCR beta chains than equally common others in a later analysis. Later on, an analysis tied 15,000 to 20,000 TCR beta sequences to HLA alleles at 0.05 false discovery rate. It was likely that a cluster of highly shared sequence variants was a sequencing artifact.

A multiplex PCR was run with 60 Vbeta primers and 13 Jbeta primers. The repertoire was sequenced with immunoSEQ multiplex PCR; TCRdb's copy has only in-frame clones and lacks some. The sample lists approximately 150,000 clones, around 77% seen once, with 1% in the top ten. From germline, CDR1 is SGHRS and CDR2 YFSETQ. The CDR3 loop spans 13 amino acids. V shed 0 bases and J 7 bases; nucleotides not matched to a gene: 3. The sample taken for sequencing was PBMCs. The TCR comes from a woman aged 40-49 years in good health and CMV-seronegative. The chain links TRBV5-1 to TRBJ1-2; 7 positions match TRBD1. The CDR3 DNA follows: TGCGCCAGCAGCTTGGGACAGGGAGGTGGCTACACCTTC. This codes for CASSLGQGGGYTF.